This T cell receptor beta chain was recovered during a study of tumor and adjacent non-tumor tissue in lung cancer. Overall study: The cohort had around eleven adenocarcinoma, 2 squamous cell and 1 small cell patients.

A modified ARM-PCR protocol with three rounds of nested PCR amplified TCRbeta. Via MiXCR, TCRdb re-called the multiplex PCR reads, giving one row per CDR3 protein. The top ten hold roughly an eighth of the sample, which has approximately 76,000 distinct CDR3 sequences, around 65% seen once. On this clonotype itself: An end of the junction differs from the germline gene, which may be a read error.

No cell sorting was done before RNA was extracted from the tissue. Between August and November 2014, newly diagnosed, chemotherapy-naive lung cancer patients underwent thoracic surgery in China. Germline lookup yields CDR1 MNHNS and CDR2 SASEGT. The CDR3 length is 14 residues. The chain combines TRBV6-1 with TRBJ1-6; possible D gene TRBD1, 5 bases. The receptor was derived from a woman aged 65 to 85 with non-small cell lung cancer. The sequencing sample was made of lung tumor tissue. CDR3 sequence (DNA): TGCGCCATCAGTGCAGGGACGAGAGATTCACCCCTCCACTTT. This encodes CAISAGTRDSPLHF.